This entry concerns a single T cell receptor (beta chain). In the original analysis: Amplification with reference gene primers provided the estimates of nucleated cell counts. Profiled with immunoSEQ multiplex PCR; TCRdb holds only in-frame clones, not every one. D and trimming come from the DNA, and the V and J calls and clone size come from that table. The sample has roughly 68,000 clones, over 80% seen once. These data are taken from a study of blood T cell repertoires in COVID-19. Study at large: From the United States, Italy and Spain came samples of acute and convalescent COVID-19. Nucleic acid was either cDNA or gDNA, and it came from T cells, B-cell-depleted T cells, or PBMCs.

What was sequenced was peripheral blood. The sequence was collected from a woman older than 75 with active COVID-19.

CDR3 nucleotide sequence: TGCAGTGCTAGTCCAGTCCGTCAGAACACCGGGGAGCTGTTTTTT. Encoded protein: CSASPVRQNTGELFF. The chain uses TRBV20-1 and TRBJ2-2; D gene unclear. Deletions cut 3 bases from V and 1 base from J, with 12 bases between. Germline-derived CDR1 and CDR2 are DFQATT and SNEGSKA (reference sequence). CDR3 length equals 15 residues.